Shown below are 21 T cell receptor beta chains from a single sample sequenced in a study of identical twins. TCRdb used MiXCR to reprocess the 5' RACE reads, holding one entry per CDR3 protein. This table has about 530,000 distinct CDR3 sequences, about 15% appearing once. This same sample was also part of a study on yellow fever vaccine responses in identical twins.

Sequences were obtained from CD4+ T cells sorted from blood. The receptors derive from a woman under 30 in good health.

This clonotype was recorded once. The CDR3 region is CASSLGETIRYNEQFF. The DNA of the CDR3 is TGTGCCAGCAGTTTAGGTGAGACGATCCGCTACAATGAGCAGTTCTTC. The chain has TRBV12-3 or TRBV12-4 and TRBJ2-1; D not certain. This CDR3 has 16 amino acids. V was cut by 1 base and J by 3 bases, with 13 bases left in between.

This clonotype was detected ten times or more. The chain links TRBV28 to TRBJ2-7; 11 nucleotides align to TRBD1. From germline, CDR1 is MDHEN and CDR2 SYDVKM. The CDR3 runs 14 residues. Trimming at V came to 7 bases and at J to 0 bases, leaving 2 bases not matched to a gene. DNA of the CDR3: TGTGCCAGCACCGGGACAGGGGGCTCCTACGAGCAGTACTTC. Translated, it gives CASTGTGGSYEQYF.

This clonotype was counted only a few times. The chain couples TRBV2 to TRBJ1-1, with TRBD1 as a possible D gene (6 bases). Germline CDR1 and CDR2: SNHLY and FYNNEI. This CDR3 has 12 residues. V gave up 1 base and J gave up 8 bases, with 8 bases separating them. This chain's CDR3 is CASSEGGQEAFF. The DNA for the CDR3 is TGTGCCAGCAGTGAAGGGGGGCAGGAAGCTTTCTTT.

This clonotype turned up a few times. V gene TRBV3-1 combines with J gene TRBJ2-3; 9 bases match TRBD2. The CDR3 covers 16 residues. Per germline, CDR1 LGHDT and CDR2 YNNKEL (reference sequence). Losses at the gene ends were 4 bases for V and 5 bases for J; bases not matched to a gene: 10. The CDR3: CASSPRLAGIVDTQYF. CDR3 nucleotide sequence: TGTGCCAGCAGCCCCCGCCTAGCGGGGATTGTAGATACGCAGTATTTT.

This clonotype has at least ten counts. The rearrangement uses TRBV2 and TRBJ2-1; 7 bases agree with TRBD2. This CDR3 region has 15 residues. The junction had 6 bases not matched to a gene; V was cut back by 1 base and J by 6 bases. CDR1 is SNHLY, CDR2 FYNNEI, per germline. CDR3 region: CASSEGTRAPNEQFF. As DNA, the CDR3 is TGTGCCAGCAGTGAAGGGACTAGGGCTCCCAATGAGCAGTTCTTC.

This clonotype has a handful of counts. The chain links TRBV20-1 to TRBJ2-1, with TRBD2 identical over 12 bases. V lost 4 bases to trimming and J lost 4 bases; unmatched junction nucleotides: 2. This CDR3 is built from 14 residues. The germline gives CDR1 DFQATT, CDR2 SNEGSKA (reference sequence). The CDR3 DNA sequence: TGCAGTGCTACTAGCGGGAGGGCTTACAATGAGCAGTTCTTC. Protein: CSATSGRAYNEQFF.

Only a few counts were recorded for this clonotype. The gene calls are TRBV5-6 and TRBJ2-7; weak D call: TRBD2 (5 bases). Germline lookup yields CDR1 SGHDT and CDR2 YYEEEE. The V gene lost 2 bases and the J gene lost 3 bases, with 12 bases spanning the gap. CDR3 length: 14 amino acids. The chain's CDR3 is CASSFGVSDYEQYV. The CDR3 DNA sequence: TGTGCCAGCAGCTTCGGGGTATCGGACTACGAGCAGTACGTC.

This clonotype has a handful of counts. The chain uses TRBV5-1 and TRBJ2-2, with TRBD2 as a possible D gene (5 bases). Trimming stripped 1 base from V and 4 bases from J, with 11 bases between. This CDR3 has 15 residues. Germline lookup yields CDR1 SGHRS and CDR2 YFSETQ. The CDR3 sequence is CASSLSSGATGELFF. CDR3 DNA: TGCGCCAGCAGCTTGTCCAGCGGAGCCACCGGGGAGCTGTTTTTT.

This clonotype has a handful of counts. The chain joins TRBV12-3 or TRBV12-4 to TRBJ2-1; 11 bases are a match to TRBD2. The J segment lost 6 bases and the V segment lost 4 bases, leaving 8 bases of the junction unmatched. There are 16 residues in the CDR3. CDR3 region: CASSSRLAGLLNEQFF. The CDR3 coding sequence is TGTGCCAGCAGTTCTCGACTAGCGGGACTGCTCAATGAGCAGTTCTTC.

This rearrangement joins TRBV20-1 to TRBJ1-2; 9 positions match TRBD1. The CDR3 has 13 residues. The J segment lost 10 bases and the V segment lost 3 bases, leaving 9 bases of the junction unmatched. From germline, CDR1 is DFQATT and CDR2 SNEGSKA (reference sequence). The CDR3 loop is CSASSRDRVPYTF. The CDR3, as DNA: TGCAGTGCTAGTAGCCGGGACAGGGTCCCCTACACCTTC.

This clonotype appeared a few times. Relative to the germline gene, one junction end is altered; a read error may explain this. The genes are TRBV5-1 and TRBJ1-4, with TRBD1 matching over 8 bases. The CDR3 sequence is 19 residues long. Germline-derived CDR1 and CDR2 are SGHRS and YFSETQ. The CDR3 nucleotides read TGCGCCAGCAGCGTAGGACAGGGATTTGGGGTGTCATCTAATGGAAAACTGTTTTTT. It yields the protein CASSVGQGFGVSSNGKLFF.

There are many counts of this clonotype. The chain recombines TRBV4-1 with TRBJ2-2, with 14 bases fitting TRBD2. This CDR3 comprises 16 residues. Germline V gives CDR1 MGHRA, CDR2 YSYEKL. After removal of 2 bases from V and 6 bases from J, the junction contained 2 bases not matched to a gene. CDR3 DNA: TGCGCCAGCAGCCAACCGACTAGCGGGAGGGCCGGGGAGCTGTTTTTT. Translation: CASSQPTSGRAGELFF.

V and J are TRBV5-1 and TRBJ2-5; a possible D gene is TRBD2 (5 bases). CDR3 size: 16 residues. Trimming removed 0 bases from V and 5 bases from J, with 17 bases in between. Germline loops: CDR1 SGHRS, CDR2 YFSETQ. The CDR3 DNA sequence: TGCGCCAGCAGCTTGGTTGCTAGCCGGGGTTGGGAGACCCAGTACTTC. This gives the protein CASSLVASRGWETQYF.

CDR3 sequence (DNA): TGTGCCAGCAGCTTAAACAAGGGGCCCGACGAGCAGTACTTC. This encodes CASSLNKGPDEQYF. The V call is TRBV5-4, the J call TRBJ2-7, with a possible D match to TRBD1 (5 bases). Per the germline V gene, CDR1 is SGHNT and CDR2 is YYREEE (reference sequence). V shed 2 bases and J shed 5 bases, with 14 bases lying between them. This CDR3 has 14 amino acids.

This chain connects TRBV12-5 to TRBJ2-7, with D maybe TRBD2 (5 bases). The CDR3 covers 13 residues. Trimming shortened V by 0 bases and J by 3 bases, and 6 bases separated the two germline ends. Germline V gene data show CDR1 as LGHNT and CDR2 as FRNRAP. CDR3 sequence: CASGLVRGYEQYF. CDR3 coding DNA: TGTGCTAGTGGTTTGGTACGGGGCTACGAGCAGTACTTC.

This clonotype was found once. This chain joins TRBV20-1 and TRBJ2-7, with 7 bases aligning to TRBD2. Germline CDR1 reads DFQATT; CDR2 reads SNEGSKA (reference sequence). The CDR3 extends over 14 amino acids. The J segment lost 3 bases and the V segment lost 2 bases, leaving 7 bases of the junction unmatched. In nucleotides, the CDR3 is TGCAGTGCTAGACCCCCCGGGGGGTACTACGAGCAGTACTTC. It specifies CSARPPGGYYEQYF.

This clonotype was counted between two and nine times. The chain links TRBV6-6 to TRBJ2-5; possible D gene TRBD2, 5 bases. From germline, CDR1 is MNHNY and CDR2 SVGAGI (reference sequence). The CDR3 totals 13 residues. Trimming left V 2 bases short and J 5 bases short, with 9 bases between. The DNA of the CDR3 is TGTGCCAGCAGTTACGAGGGAGTGGAGACCCAGTACTTC. It encodes CASSYEGVETQYF.

The chain carries TRBV20-1 and TRBJ2-2, with D perhaps matching TRBD2 (5 bases). V dropped 3 bases and J dropped 3 bases, with 8 bases sitting between them. The CDR3 spans 13 residues. Germline CDR1 reads DFQATT; CDR2 reads SNEGSKA (reference sequence). CDR3 in amino acids: CSASSVDTGELFF. CDR3 coding DNA: TGCAGTGCTAGTAGCGTCGACACCGGGGAGCTGTTTTTT.

V usage is TRBV7-6 and J usage is TRBJ2-2; possibly TRBD2 for D (6 bases). V was trimmed by 5 bases and J by 7 bases, leaving 14 bases between them. Germline lookup yields CDR1 SGHVS and CDR2 FNYEAQ. This CDR3 has 14 residues. The CDR3 region has the DNA TGTGCCAGCAGCCCCCAGTGGGGGGACGGGGAGCTGTTTTTT. Translated: CASSPQWGDGELFF.

This chain connects TRBV5-6 to TRBJ2-1; D gene ambiguous. CDR1 is SGHDT, CDR2 YYEEEE, per germline. The CDR3 covers 12 residues. Trimming removed 0 bases at V and 7 bases at J, with 5 bases between. The CDR3 region has the DNA TGTGCCAGCAGCTTGGAAGTAAATGAGCAGTTCTTC. It translates to CASSLEVNEQFF.

This clonotype was seen only a few times. The rearrangement uses TRBV28 and TRBJ2-7, with TRBD2 matching over 7 bases. V trimming: 5 bases; J trimming: 3 bases; junction bases outside the gene matches: 22. This CDR3 region has 19 residues. The germline CDR1 and CDR2 sequences are MDHEN and SYDVKM. The chain's CDR3 is CASSQYGRWQPLSNYEQYV. In DNA form, the CDR3 reads TGTGCCAGCAGTCAATACGGGAGGTGGCAGCCCTTGTCTAACTACGAGCAGTACGTC.